The 28 T cell receptor beta chains below all came from one sample that was sequenced in a study of spatial heterogeneity in lung cancer. Findings and limits, study-wide: Counts that tracked tumor mutation counts were those of expanded intratumoral alpha and beta TCRs.

This sample's time point: sample taken at primary tumor resection. TCRdb used MiXCR to reprocess the 5' RACE reads, holding one entry per CDR3 protein. Of thousands of distinct CDR3 sequences in the sample, approximately 11% were seen once. The antigens of these receptors remain unknown. Sequenced material: lung tumor tissue, taken at surgery. The receptors derive from a male donor with early-stage non-small cell lung cancer.

Relative to its sample, this clonotype is medium-sized. This beta chain is a stray sequence in a library constructed for alpha chains; its clone size is not meaningful. The rearrangement links TRBV28 to TRBJ2-6; TRBD1 might be the D (5 bases). The CDR3 consists of 17 residues. Germline-derived CDR1 and CDR2 are MDHEN and SYDVKM. Trimming cost V 6 bases and J 0 bases, with 15 bases left between them. The CDR3 DNA follows: TGTGCCAGCAGGAAGGGGCCCGGGCGCTCTGGGGCCAACGTCCTGACTTTC. Translation gives CASRKGPGRSGANVLTF.

This clonotype has just a few counts. This beta chain is a stray read from a library made for alpha chains; its abundance is not meaningful. The V gene is TRBV27, the J gene TRBJ1-4; D ambiguous. The V gene lost 5 bases and the J gene lost 10 bases, with 11 bases spanning the gap. Germline V lookup: CDR1 MNHEY, CDR2 SMNVEV (reference sequence). CDR3 length: 12 residues. The CDR3 nucleotides are TGTGCCAGCAGTATGTTCGGGAGAAAACTGTTTTTT. As protein: CASSMFGRKLFF.

By share, this clonotype counts as medium-sized. The library was prepared for alpha chains; this beta chain is a stray read, so its frequency means little. This sequence joins TRBV7-2 and TRBJ2-3, with 12 bases identical to TRBD2. Germline CDR1 and CDR2: SGHTA and FQGNSA. This CDR3 region has 14 residues. Germline trimming cut 1 base from V and 9 bases from J; bases unmatched to any gene: 2. CDR3 nucleotide sequence: TGTGCCAGCAGCTTAGAGCTAGCGGGGGGGACGCAGTATTTT. Its translation is CASSLELAGGTQYF.

In this sample, this clonotype is medium-sized (0.01 to 0.1%). This beta chain turned up in a library designed for alpha chains; as an off-target read, its abundance says little. J is TRBJ1-1 and V is TRBV11-2; weak D call: TRBD1 (5 bases). The V end lost 4 bases, the J end lost 4 bases, and 10 bases lay between the germline ends. This CDR3 region has 13 residues. From germline, CDR1 is SGHAT and CDR2 FQNNGV. The CDR3 coding sequence is TGTGCCAGCAGCTCAGGGTCCGGCACTGAAGCTTTCTTT. This encodes CASSSGSGTEAFF.

In this sample, this clonotype is medium-sized. This beta chain turned up in a library designed for alpha chains; as an off-target read, its abundance says little. This chain uses TRBV4-1 with TRBJ1-2, with TRBD1 matching over 9 bases. The germline V gene has CDR1 MGHRA and CDR2 YSYEKL. Germline trimming cut 4 bases from V and 3 bases from J; bases unmatched to any gene: 6. The CDR3 length is 15 residues. This CDR3 reads CASSPGQGMHYGYTF. The CDR3 nucleotides are TGCGCCAGCAGCCCGGGACAGGGAATGCACTATGGCTACACCTTC.

This clonotype is termed medium-sized. The size of this beta chain means little, since it is a stray read in a library made for alpha chains. V gene TRBV6-5 combines with J gene TRBJ1-2; no clear D gene. CDR1 is MNHEY, CDR2 SVGAGI, per germline. Deletions cut 2 bases from V and 0 bases from J, with 4 bases between. This CDR3 has 13 residues. The CDR3 is CASSYGANYGYTF. The DNA for the CDR3 is TGTGCCAGCAGTTACGGGGCTAACTATGGCTACACCTTC.

In its sample, this clonotype was seen many times. Since the library was made to target alpha chains, this beta chain is a stray read and its abundance is not meaningful. V gene TRBV7-2 combines with J gene TRBJ2-1, with a weak D call TRBD1 (5 bases). The CDR3 contains 13 residues. The germline CDR1 and CDR2 sequences are SGHTA and FQGNSA. V lost 7 bases and J 15 bases, leaving 22 bases between the germline ends. CDR3 protein: CASNLYRSSPPFF. In nucleotides, the CDR3 is TGTGCCAGCAACCTATACAGGAGCTCCCCCCCGTTCTTC. Full variable domain (rest looked up from reference TRBV7-2 and TRBJ2-1): GAGVSQSPSNKVTEKGKDVELRCDPISGHTALYWYRQSLGQGLEFLIYFQGNSAPDKSGLPSDRFSAERTGGSVSTLTIQRTQQEDSAVYLCASNLYRSSPPFFGPGTRLTVL.

By frequency in the sample, this clonotype is medium-sized. This beta chain is a stray sequence in a library constructed for alpha chains; its clone size is not meaningful. The V gene is TRBV12-3 or TRBV12-4, the J gene TRBJ1-5, with 8 bases identical to TRBD1. This CDR3 is built from 13 residues. V shed 6 bases and J 6 bases; nucleotides not matched to a gene: 4. Here the CDR3 DNA reads TGTGCCAGCAGAGGGACAGGCGGTCAGCCCCAGCATTTT. This gives the protein CASRGTGGQPQHF.

This clonotype rates as medium-sized. This beta chain is an unintended read in a library built for alpha chains; its size means little. This chain uses TRBV6-5 with TRBJ1-6; D may be TRBD1 (6 bases). CDR1 is MNHEY and CDR2 is SVGAGI in the germline V gene. Deletions cut 0 bases from V and 8 bases from J, with 11 bases between. CDR3 size: 15 residues. CDR3 sequence reads: CASSYSPEGDSPLHF. The CDR3 region has the DNA TGTGCCAGCAGTTACTCGCCCGAGGGGGATTCACCCCTCCACTTT.

This clonotype is termed medium-sized. Being off target in a library aimed at alpha chains, this beta chain has a size of little meaning. The chain employs TRBV9 and TRBJ2-1; tentatively, D is TRBD2 (6 bases). The CDR3 covers 16 residues. CDR1 is SGDLS and CDR2 is YYNGEE in the germline V gene. V dropped 0 bases and J dropped 0 bases, with 10 bases sitting between them. This chain's CDR3 is CASSVAAGSSYNEQFF. CDR3 nucleotides: TGTGCCAGCAGCGTAGCTGCCGGGAGCTCCTACAATGAGCAGTTCTTC.

This clonotype was detected ten times or more. As an off-target read in a library built for alpha chains, this beta chain has a frequency of little significance. J is TRBJ2-3 and V is TRBV12-3 or TRBV12-4; possibly TRBD2 for D (5 bases). The CDR3 is 17 amino acids. Trimming pared 5 bases from V and 5 bases from J, leaving 23 bases between. The CDR3 is CASSVLRPLTGIDTQYF. Here the CDR3 DNA reads TGTGCCAGCAGTGTCCTACGGCCCTTGACCGGGATAGATACGCAGTATTTT.

This clonotype is judged medium-sized. This beta chain turned up in a library designed for alpha chains; as an off-target read, its abundance says little. The V and J genes are TRBV20-1 and TRBJ2-3; the D gene is possibly TRBD2 (7 bases). The CDR3 extends over 15 amino acids. V was pared by 1 base and J by 4 bases, with 15 bases between. Germline CDR1 reads DFQATT; CDR2 reads SNEGSKA (reference sequence). The CDR3 region has the DNA TGCAGTGCTAGAGGCGTAGGGGGGGGCGCAGATACGCAGTATTTT. This sequence encodes CSARGVGGGADTQYF.

This clonotype is judged medium-sized. Found in a library prepared for alpha chains, this beta chain is an off-target read, and its abundance has little meaning. The chain combines TRBV28 with TRBJ1-5, with D possibly being TRBD1 (6 bases). V was pared by 8 bases and J by 2 bases, with 19 bases between. The CDR3 loop spans 16 amino acids. Per the germline V gene, CDR1 is MDHEN and CDR2 is SYDVKM. DNA for the CDR3: TGTGCCAGCCACTCTATTAGGGCAGGGGGCAATCAGCCCCAGCATTTT. It yields the protein CASHSIRAGGNQPQHF. Full variable domain (outside the CDR3, taken from reference TRBV28 and TRBJ1-5): DVKVTQSSRYLVKRTGEKVFLECVQDMDHENMFWYRQDPGLGLRLIYFSYDVKMKEKGDIPEGYSVSREKKERFSLILESASTNQTSMYLCASHSIRAGGNQPQHFGDGTRLSIL.

This clonotype is medium-sized. A library prepared for alpha chains yielded this beta chain as an off-target read; its size is of little meaning. This chain connects TRBV9 to TRBJ1-4; D gene uncertain. The CDR3 has 15 amino acids. Trimming left V 0 bases short and J 8 bases short, with 14 bases between. Per germline, CDR1 SGDLS and CDR2 YYNGEE. CDR3 coding DNA: TGTGCCAGCAGCGTAGGGACCAAAATAAAAGAAAAACTGTTTTTT. Translation gives CASSVGTKIKEKLFF.

This clonotype is large by share. The library was built for alpha chains, so this beta chain is an off-target read and its size means little. This rearrangement joins TRBV7-9 to TRBJ1-5, with 10 bases that match TRBD1. In germline, CDR1 is SEHNR, CDR2 FQNEAQ (reference sequence). The CDR3 length is 15 residues. V was clipped by 3 bases and J by 7 bases; unmatched bases: 6. The CDR3 DNA reads TGTGCCAGCAGCTTTAACGCGGGACAGGGGCAGCCCCAGCATTTT. This encodes CASSFNAGQGQPQHF.

There are many counts of this clonotype. This beta chain lies outside the target of a library built for alpha chains; its clone size means little. The genes are TRBV20-1 and TRBJ2-3, with a possible D match to TRBD2 (6 bases). CDR3 size: 13 residues. Germline assignment: CDR1 DFQATT and CDR2 SNEGSKA (reference sequence). The V end was cut by 1 base, the J end by 5 bases, with 10 bases between. The CDR3 DNA follows: TGCAGTGCTAGAGTCGGGAGTCGAGATACGCAGTATTTT. Translation gives CSARVGSRDTQYF.

Judged by abundance, this clonotype is medium-sized (0.01 to 0.1%). Since the library was made to target alpha chains, this beta chain is a stray read and its abundance is not meaningful. The chain uses TRBV5-1 and TRBJ1-1; D might be TRBD1 (5 bases). This CDR3 spans 13 amino acids. The V gene's germline CDR1 is SGHRS and CDR2 YFSETQ. V shed 4 bases and J shed 2 bases, with 9 bases lying between them. CDR3 bases: TGCGCCAGCAGCCCGACAGCAAACACTGAAGCTTTCTTT. Translated, it gives CASSPTANTEAFF. The full variable domain, rest sourced from reference TRBV5-1 and TRBJ1-1, is KAGVTQTPRYLIKTRGQQVTLSCSPISGHRSVSWYQQTPGQGLQFLFEYFSETQRNKGNFPGRFSGRQFSNSRSEMNVSTLELGDSALYLCASSPTANTEAFFGQGTRLTVV.

Worth noting for this clonotype: The library was prepared for alpha chains; this beta chain is a stray read, so its frequency means little. The genes are TRBV20-1 and TRBJ2-7; no firm D call. Germline CDR1 is DFQATT and CDR2 is SNEGSKA (reference sequence). The ends were cut back, 3 bases at V and 1 base at J, with 19 bases in the middle. CDR3 length: 16 amino acids. CDR3 in amino acids: CSARFGEITFSYEQYF. The CDR3 DNA sequence: TGCAGTGCTAGGTTCGGCGAAATAACGTTTTCCTACGAGCAGTACTTC.

About this clonotype: For a library built for alpha chains, this beta chain is a stray read; little rests on its size. V and J are TRBV20-1 and TRBJ2-7; the match to TRBD2 covers 10 bases. V was pared by 6 bases and J by 0 bases, with 5 bases of the junction left unmatched. Germline V gene lookup returns CDR1 DFQATT and CDR2 SNEGSKA (reference sequence). The CDR3 covers 14 residues. CDR3 in DNA: TGCAGTGCCCCACTAGCGGGACCCTCCTACGAGCAGTACTTC. This encodes CSAPLAGPSYEQYF.

This clonotype qualifies as medium-sized. Since the library was made to target alpha chains, this beta chain is a stray read and its abundance is not meaningful. The V call is TRBV18, the J call TRBJ2-5; TRBD1 might be the D (6 bases). V was cut by 4 bases and J by 3 bases, with 9 bases left in between. This CDR3 comprises 13 residues. CDR1 and CDR2 from the germline V gene are KGHSH and LQKENI. CDR3 sequence reads: CASSLGQKETQYF. The CDR3 DNA is TGTGCCAGCTCACTAGGACAGAAAGAGACCCAGTACTTC.

This clonotype is labeled medium-sized. The library was designed around alpha chains, so this beta chain is a stray read whose abundance carries little weight. This chain connects TRBV20-1 to TRBJ2-7; a possible D gene is TRBD1 (6 bases). Trimming shortened V by 3 bases and J by 4 bases, and 22 bases separated the two germline ends. From germline, CDR1 is DFQATT and CDR2 SNEGSKA (reference sequence). The CDR3 contains 16 residues. CDR3 bases: TGCAGTGCTAGCACGGCAGGGGAAGGACTGACTTACGAGCAGTACTTC. Residues: CSASTAGEGLTYEQYF.

In its sample, this clonotype ranks as medium-sized. This beta chain is off target for a library built for alpha chains, so its abundance means little. The gene calls are TRBV7-8 and TRBJ2-2; TRBD2 matches at 9 bases. Unmatched junction bases numbered 13, after V lost 4 bases and J lost 7 bases. Per germline, CDR1 SGHVS and CDR2 FQNEAQ. The CDR3 spans 17 residues. The CDR3 loop reads CASSSGVGREGGGELFF. The CDR3, as DNA: TGTGCCAGCAGCTCCGGAGTCGGGCGGGAGGGAGGCGGGGAGCTGTTTTTT.

This clonotype is medium-sized (0.01 to 0.1%). This beta chain appears as a stray read in a library generated for alpha chains; its size is not informative. This chain uses TRBV27 with TRBJ1-1, with D tentatively TRBD1 (6 bases). V was clipped by 7 bases and J by 6 bases, with 21 bases between them. Looked up from germline, CDR1 is MNHEY and CDR2 is SMNVEV (reference sequence). The CDR3 sequence is 15 residues long. The CDR3 coding sequence is TGTGCCAGCAAGGTCGGGGGGCCGCTACGGGCTGAAGCTTTCTTT. Translated, it gives CASKVGGPLRAEAFF.

Sample share makes this clonotype medium-sized (0.01 to 0.1%). Since the library was made to target alpha chains, this beta chain is a stray read and its abundance is not meaningful. This chain connects TRBV28 to TRBJ2-5, with a tentative D call TRBD1 (5 bases). The V and J ends lost 8 bases and 4 bases respectively, with 17 bases between them. The germline CDR1 and CDR2 sequences are MDHEN and SYDVKM. The CDR3 spans 14 residues. CDR3 sequence (DNA): TGTGCCAGCCGGGCCCAGGGATCCCCAGAGACCCAGTACTTC. Its protein is CASRAQGSPETQYF.

This clonotype is deemed medium-sized. With the library built for alpha chains, this beta chain is off target and its frequency is not meaningful. V usage is TRBV7-9 and J usage is TRBJ1-2; perhaps TRBD1 as D (6 bases). The V end was cut by 5 bases, the J end by 4 bases, with 17 bases between. The CDR3 is 15 amino acids. Germline V CDR1 and CDR2: SEHNR, FQNEAQ (reference sequence). CDR3 sequence reads: CASSLVGGGPYGYTF. As DNA, the CDR3 is TGTGCCAGCAGCCTCGTAGGAGGGGGACCCTATGGCTACACCTTC.

By sample share, this clonotype is medium-sized (0.01 to 0.1%). Within a library made for alpha chains, this beta chain is off target, and its count is uninformative. The genes are TRBV5-1 and TRBJ2-6; D may be TRBD1 (6 bases). Germline lookup yields CDR1 SGHRS and CDR2 YFSETQ. Trimming took off 4 bases at V and 0 bases at J, with 11 bases between the two ends. This CDR3 region has 16 residues. The CDR3 DNA is TGCGCCAGCAGCATCGGGACAACCTCTGGGGCCAACGTCCTGACTTTC. Translation gives CASSIGTTSGANVLTF.

Regarding this clonotype: Because this beta chain is a stray read in a library intended to capture alpha chains, its abundance should not be given much weight. This chain joins TRBV18 and TRBJ1-2; TRBD1 matches at 10 bases. The J segment lost 5 bases and the V segment lost 4 bases, leaving 10 bases of the junction unmatched. Germline V gives CDR1 KGHSH, CDR2 LQKENI. The CDR3 contains 16 residues. The CDR3 DNA reads TGTGCCAGCTCACTGGGGGACAGGGGCGCCCTTTATGGCTACACCTTC. Translated, it gives CASSLGDRGALYGYTF.

This clonotype rates as medium-sized. Little can be read into the size of this beta chain, an off-target read in a library designed for alpha chains. This rearrangement joins TRBV28 to TRBJ2-4; 8 positions match TRBD2. The germline gives CDR1 MDHEN, CDR2 SYDVKM. The CDR3 totals 16 residues. V lost 4 bases, J lost 1 base, and 6 bases stayed unmatched. The CDR3 DNA follows: TGTGCCAGCAGTTACGGGGGGGGCGCCGCCAAAAACATTCAGTACTTC. Its translation is CASSYGGGAAKNIQYF.